Presented here are 10 T cell receptor beta chains from one specimen sequenced in a study of cytomegalovirus exposure and HLA in healthy donors. Sequenced by immunoSEQ multiplex PCR; TCRdb stores in-frame clones only, minus some. The profile shows around 170,000 clones, 85% to 90% of them singletons. Sequencing input: PBMCs. The receptors here all came from a man aged 18 to 30 in good health and CMV-seronegative.

The genes are TRBV2 and TRBJ1-2; D gene unclear. CDR3 size: 11 residues. Germline CDR1 reads SNHLY; CDR2 reads FYNNEI. V lost 7 bases and J lost 2, with 5 bases in between. The CDR3 sequence: CASNENYGYTF. CDR3 coding DNA: TGTGCCAGCAACGAGAACTATGGCTACACCTTC.

The chain couples TRBV5-4 to TRBJ2-5, with D hard to call. V was cut by 0 bases and J by 0 bases, with 9 bases left in between. The CDR3 sequence is 15 residues long. Germline-derived CDR1 and CDR2 are SGHNT and YYREEE (reference sequence). This chain's CDR3 is CASSLDRRNQETQYF. The CDR3 DNA follows: TGTGCCAGCAGCTTGGACAGAAGGAACCAAGAGACCCAGTACTTC.

The chain links TRBV28 to TRBJ1-2; perhaps TRBD1 as D (5 bases). Germline V gene lookup returns CDR1 MDHEN and CDR2 SYDVKM. V was trimmed by 5 bases and J by 6 bases, leaving 16 bases between them. The CDR3 length is 14 residues. The CDR3 region has the DNA TGTGCCAGCAGTATCCCACAGGTATCGGATGGCTACACCTTC. It is translated as CASSIPQVSDGYTF.

J is TRBJ1-1 and V is TRBV7-8, with D hard to call. V lost 0 bases and J 1 base, leaving 6 bases between the germline ends. Germline-derived CDR1 and CDR2 are SGHVS and FQNEAQ. The length of the CDR3 is 14 residues. CDR3 in amino acids: CASSLAAGNTEAFF. The CDR3, as DNA: TGTGCCAGCAGCTTAGCGGCGGGGAACACTGAAGCTTTCTTT.

This chain uses TRBV6-1 with TRBJ1-3; D may be TRBD1 (6 bases). The germline V gene has CDR1 MNHNS and CDR2 SASEGT. The CDR3 length is 15 residues. Deletions cut 4 bases from V and 0 bases from J, with 10 bases between. The CDR3 sequence is CASSVQGSSGNTIYF. In DNA form, the CDR3 reads TGTGCCAGCAGTGTCCAGGGGAGCTCTGGAAACACCATATATTTT.

The chain is built from TRBV28 and TRBJ2-7, with D hard to call. The CDR3 is 12 residues long. The V gene lost 6 bases and the J gene lost 3 bases, with 9 bases spanning the gap. Germline CDR1 and CDR2: MDHEN and SYDVKM. CDR3: CASSLSNYEQYV. The CDR3 nucleotides are TGTGCCAGCAGCCTCTCAAACTACGAGCAGTACGTC.

V usage is TRBV5-1 and J usage is TRBJ1-5; 9 bases agree with TRBD1. V was clipped by 0 bases and J by 6 bases; unmatched bases: 4. This CDR3 spans 15 amino acids. The germline V gene has CDR1 SGHRS and CDR2 YFSETQ. As DNA, the CDR3 is TGCGCCAGCAGCTTGGACAGGGGGCCCAGTCAGCCCCAGCATTTT. The encoded protein is CASSLDRGPSQPQHF.

The gene calls are TRBV18 and TRBJ1-4, with 12 bases that match TRBD1. Looked up from germline, CDR1 is KGHSH and CDR2 is LQKENI. This CDR3 region has 20 residues. Trimming removed 4 bases from V and 0 bases from J; junction bases left unmatched: 12. CDR3: CASSRLAGTGGTATNEKLFF. Here the CDR3 DNA reads TGTGCCAGCTCACGGCTAGCCGGGACAGGGGGCACTGCAACTAATGAAAAACTGTTTTTT.

The rearrangement links TRBV10-3 to TRBJ2-1, with D perhaps TRBD2 (6 bases). CDR1 is ENHRY, CDR2 SYGVKD, per germline. This CDR3 has 19 residues. V lost 3 bases, J lost 2 bases, and 23 bases lay in between. The CDR3: CAISDRYGVGGSTYNEQFF. As DNA, the CDR3 is TGTGCCATCAGTGATCGATACGGTGTCGGGGGAAGCACCTACAATGAGCAGTTCTTC.

The chain carries TRBV15 and TRBJ2-7; TRBD2 aligns across 8 bases. The CDR3 has 15 residues. The ends lost 8 bases at V and 4 bases at J; junction bases unmatched: 13. Germline-derived CDR1 and CDR2 are LNHNV and YYDKDF (reference sequence). The CDR3 spells CATAGGAGVRYEQYF. CDR3 DNA sequence: TGTGCCACCGCGGGAGGAGCGGGAGTAAGGTACGAGCAGTACTTC.